A single sample gave rise to the 19 T cell receptor beta chains below, sequenced in a study of blood T cell repertoires in COVID-19. Sequenced by immunoSEQ multiplex PCR; TCRdb stores in-frame clones only, minus some. The repertoire holds about 270,000 clones, with approximately 90% as singletons. Input material: PBMCs or T cells enriched from blood (not recorded which). The receptors stem from a woman between 18 and 29 years old who had recovered from COVID-19.

The rearrangement links TRBV10-1 to TRBJ1-4; TRBD1 matches 8 bases. Unmatched junction bases numbered 2, after V lost 2 bases and J lost 6 bases. Germline-derived CDR1 and CDR2 are WNHNN and SYGVQD (reference sequence). The CDR3 length is 14 residues. The CDR3 nucleotides are TGCGCCAGCAGTGAGGGACAGGGCGATGAAAAACTGTTTTTT. It specifies CASSEGQGDEKLFF.

The chain has TRBV20-1 and TRBJ2-5; 7 positions agree with TRBD2. Germline V gene lookup returns CDR1 DFQATT and CDR2 SNEGSKA (reference sequence). The CDR3 consists of 11 residues. CDR3: CGGGSSETQYF. CDR3 DNA: TGCGGGGGGGGGTCTTCAGAGACCCAGTACTTC.

The genes are TRBV11-2 and TRBJ2-7; maybe TRBD1 (5 bases). Germline loops: CDR1 SGHAT, CDR2 FQNNGV. The CDR3 covers 16 residues. Trimming shortened V by 0 bases and J by 0 bases, and 12 bases separated the two germline ends. The CDR3 DNA reads TGTGCCAGCAGCTTAGATCCCAGGGCTAGCTCCTACGAGCAGTACTTC. Translated, it gives CASSLDPRASSYEQYF.

This chain uses TRBV30 with TRBJ2-3; D is uncertain. Trimming took 2 bases from V and 0 from J, leaving 12 bases between them. CDR1 and CDR2 from the germline V gene are GTSNPN and SVGIG (reference sequence). The CDR3 is 15 amino acids. In DNA, the CDR3 is TGTGCCTGGAGTCGAGGAGAATCTAGCACAGATACGCAGTATTTT. The encoded protein is CAWSRGESSTDTQYF.

The gene calls are TRBV6-5 and TRBJ1-3, with 9 bases aligning to TRBD1. There are 13 residues in the CDR3. The J segment lost 4 bases and the V segment lost 6 bases, leaving 1 base of the junction unmatched. In germline, CDR1 is MNHEY, CDR2 SVGAGI. The CDR3 DNA reads as TGTGCCAGCAGCACAGGGGGCGGAAACACCATATATTTT. Translating it yields CASSTGGGNTIYF.

The J gene is TRBJ1-5, the V gene TRBV28; no reliable D call. V was pared by 7 bases and J by 0 bases, with 16 bases between. The V gene's germline CDR1 is MDHEN and CDR2 SYDVKM. The CDR3 sequence is 16 residues long. Here the CDR3 reads CASTLYRVISNQPQHF. CDR3 coding DNA: TGTGCCAGCACCCTCTACAGAGTGATTAGCAATCAGCCCCAGCATTTT.

This clone was detected once. V and J are TRBV6-1 and TRBJ2-7, with D perhaps matching TRBD1 (6 bases). This CDR3 region has 15 residues. V lost 2 bases, J lost 2 bases, and 13 bases lay in between. Germline V gives CDR1 MNHNS, CDR2 SASEGT. CDR3 region: CASSERTGPTYEQYF. CDR3 bases: TGTGCCAGCAGTGAACGCACAGGGCCTACCTACGAGCAGTACTTC.

About this clone itself: Different DNA sequences within this sample yield the same CDR3. This rearrangement joins TRBV5-6 to TRBJ1-2; no clear D gene. V shed 0 bases and J shed 4 bases, with 4 bases lying between them. This CDR3 has 12 amino acids. Germline V gene lookup returns CDR1 SGHDT and CDR2 YYEEEE. The chain's CDR3 is CASSLDSYGYTF. As DNA, the CDR3 is TGTGCCAGCAGCTTGGACTCCTATGGCTACACCTTC.

The CDR3 nucleotides read TGTGCCAGTACGGTCGGGGTGGGACACGTCTATGGCTACACCTTC. Amino acid sequence: CASTVGVGHVYGYTF. The chain is built from TRBV19 and TRBJ1-2, with D possibly matching TRBD1 (6 bases). The V gene's germline CDR1 is LNHDA and CDR2 SQIVND (reference sequence). CDR3 size: 15 residues. V lost 7 bases to trimming and J lost 4 bases, with 19 bases between them.

The rearrangement uses TRBV6-5 and TRBJ2-5, with unresolved D. Trimming removed 5 bases from V and 4 bases from J, with 11 bases in between. This CDR3 has 13 amino acids. The germline V gene encodes CDR1 MNHEY and CDR2 SVGAGI. For the CDR3, the DNA is TGTGCCAGCAGTAATGAAAGAGGAGAGACCCAGTACTTC. Its translation is CASSNERGETQYF.

The chain couples TRBV11-3 to TRBJ2-1, with 7 bases identical to TRBD1. The germline gives CDR1 SGHNT, CDR2 YENEEA. The V and J ends lost 4 bases and 4 bases, in that order; junction bases with no gene match: 1. The CDR3 runs 13 residues. The CDR3 DNA sequence: TGTGCCAGCAGCTCGGGACAGTACAATGAGCAGTTCTTC. Protein sequence: CASSSGQYNEQFF. Looking up the rest from reference TRBV11-3 and TRBJ2-1 gives the full variable domain: EAGVVQSPRYKIIEKKQPVAFWCNPISGHNTLYWYLQNLGQGPELLIRYENEEAVDDSQLPKDRFSAERLKGVDSTLKIQPAELGDSAVYLCASSSGQYNEQFFGPGTRLTVL.

The chain couples TRBV7-2 to TRBJ1-1, with TRBD1 as a possible D gene (6 bases). CDR1 is SGHTA and CDR2 is FQGNSA in the germline V gene. The V gene lost 5 bases and the J gene lost 7 bases, with 17 bases spanning the gap. This CDR3 has 14 amino acids. CDR3 in amino acids: CASSTRGGSVEAFF. CDR3 nucleotides: TGTGCCAGCAGCACAAGGGGGGGCTCGGTTGAAGCTTTCTTT.

The chain carries TRBV9 and TRBJ1-2, with 9 bases aligning to TRBD1. The V segment lost 4 bases and the J segment 1 base; nucleotides outside the gene matches: 5. Germline CDR1 is SGDLS and CDR2 is YYNGEE. The CDR3 extends over 15 amino acids. For the CDR3, the DNA is TGTGCCAGCAGCCCCCCGGGACAGGGTAACTATGGCTACACCTTC. It specifies CASSPPGQGNYGYTF.

This chain uses TRBV3-1 (or the pseudogene TRBV3-2) with TRBJ1-2; 9 bases align to TRBD1. The CDR3 is made up of 15 amino acids. The trim removed 1 base at V and 5 bases at J, leaving 5 bases unmatched. In germline, CDR1 is LGHDT, CDR2 YNNKEL (reference sequence). The DNA of the CDR3 is TGTGCCAGCAGCCAAGCCGGGACAGGGTATTATGGCTACACCTTC. This gives the protein CASSQAGTGYYGYTF.

The chain employs TRBV20-1 and TRBJ2-5, with 7 bases identical to TRBD2. The germline CDR1 and CDR2 sequences are DFQATT and SNEGSKA (reference sequence). The J segment lost 6 bases and the V segment lost 3 bases, leaving 1 base of the junction unmatched. The CDR3 covers 11 residues. CDR3 nucleotides: TGCAGTGCTAGGGGAGGGCAGACCCAGTACTTC. Translating gives CSARGGQTQYF.

The gene calls are TRBV15 and TRBJ1-1, with D unresolved. The V end lost 5 bases, the J end lost 7 bases, and 8 bases lay between the germline ends. Germline values: CDR1 LNHNV, CDR2 YYDKDF (reference sequence). This CDR3 has 11 amino acids. The CDR3 DNA sequence: TGTGCCACCAGCCACGACTTTGAAGCTTTCTTT. Translating it yields CATSHDFEAFF. Full variable domain (missing parts from reference TRBV15 and TRBJ1-1): DAMVIQNPRYQVTQFGKPVTLSCSQTLNHNVMYWYQQKSSQAPKLLFHYYDKDFNNEADTPDNFQSRRPNTSFCFLDIRSPGLGDTAMYLCATSHDFEAFFGQGTRLTVV.

The chain employs TRBV5-1 and TRBJ2-1, with D tentatively TRBD2 (6 bases). The CDR3 extends over 17 amino acids. Per the germline V gene, CDR1 is SGHRS and CDR2 is YFSETQ. Trimming removed 3 bases from V and 5 bases from J, with 21 bases in between. CDR3 sequence: CASSSPNFGGKNNEQFF. Written as DNA, the CDR3 is TGCGCCAGCAGCTCCCCGAACTTCGGGGGAAAAAACAATGAGCAGTTCTTC.

This clone was picked up one time. The CDR3 nucleotides are TGTGCCACCCAGGCGGGCACAGGGGGAAATTCACCCCTCCACTTT. This gives the protein CATQAGTGGNSPLHF. This chain uses TRBV19 with TRBJ1-6, with 8 bases identical to TRBD1. V was clipped by 10 bases and J by 7 bases; unmatched bases: 12. Per the germline V gene, CDR1 is LNHDA and CDR2 is SQIVND (reference sequence). The CDR3 contains 15 residues.

This clone was observed once. V usage is TRBV14 and J usage is TRBJ1-2; D may be TRBD1 (5 bases). V was trimmed by 0 bases and J by 8 bases, leaving 16 bases between them. CDR3 length: 15 residues. Looked up from germline, CDR1 is SGHDN and CDR2 is FVKESK. CDR3 in DNA: TGTGCCAGCAGCCAAGATGGGGCCCCGGATGTGGGCTACACCTTC. It codes for CASSQDGAPDVGYTF.